The clone carrying this TCR beta chain was seen a handful of times. The antigen is undetermined. This sample was taken from a study of T-cell reconstitution after alpha-beta-depleted transplantation in children. Findings of the study overall: T-cell counts and diversity at one year post-transplant came mainly from newly produced T cells. Surviving recipient T cells and thymic progenitors underlay high day-60 TCRbeta diversity in some patients.

Unique molecular identifiers were incorporated during preparation of the TCRbeta library. TCRdb redid the calling of the PCR reads with MiXCR, one entry per CDR3 protein. The sample includes 600,000 or so distinct CDR3 sequences, approximately 22% of them seen just once. The source is a boy in the first two years of life who had a stem cell transplant for acute myeloid leukemia, so the T cells may come from the graft donor. The sample consisted of PBMCs, mostly from graft donor cells, taken 360 days after TCRalphabeta/CD19-depleted stem cell transplant.

CDR3 residues: CASVGDGSNEKLFF. As DNA, the CDR3 is TGTGCCAGCGTTGGAGACGGAAGTAATGAAAAACTGTTTTTT. The genes are TRBV28 and TRBJ1-4; D uncertain. Trimming left V 8 bases short and J 4 bases short, with 14 bases between. This CDR3 has 14 amino acids. In germline, CDR1 is MDHEN, CDR2 SYDVKM.